This TCR beta chain is from a study of OX40 agonist ivuxolimab in advanced cancers. Background on the study: Of mixed ages from about 23 to 79 and averaging approximately 60 years, the group was around 78% male. Notes on the study in general: With doses of 0.1-3.0 mg/kg, partial responders showed among the lowest clonal expansion.

The protocol was immunoSEQ multiplex PCR, while the TCRdb copy is restricted to in-frame clones and leaves out a portion. The sample contains around 64,000 clones, around four fifths of which appear only once. With respect to this clone: Its antigen is unidentified.

This CDR3 comprises 13 residues. The germline V gene has CDR1 KGHSH and CDR2 LQKENI. The specimen comprised CD4+ or CD8+ T cells sorted from blood, sampled in a trial of the OX40 agonist ivuxolimab. The receptor's source is an adult with an advanced solid tumor such as melanoma, head and neck, liver or kidney cancer. The rearrangement links TRBV18 to TRBJ2-5; 9 nucleotides align to TRBD1. The end of the DNA aligns better with TRBJ2-7, so the J call may be wrong. For the CDR3, the DNA is TGTGCCAGCTCGACGGACAGGGGCTACGAGCAGTACTTC. Encoded protein: CASSTDRGYEQYF.